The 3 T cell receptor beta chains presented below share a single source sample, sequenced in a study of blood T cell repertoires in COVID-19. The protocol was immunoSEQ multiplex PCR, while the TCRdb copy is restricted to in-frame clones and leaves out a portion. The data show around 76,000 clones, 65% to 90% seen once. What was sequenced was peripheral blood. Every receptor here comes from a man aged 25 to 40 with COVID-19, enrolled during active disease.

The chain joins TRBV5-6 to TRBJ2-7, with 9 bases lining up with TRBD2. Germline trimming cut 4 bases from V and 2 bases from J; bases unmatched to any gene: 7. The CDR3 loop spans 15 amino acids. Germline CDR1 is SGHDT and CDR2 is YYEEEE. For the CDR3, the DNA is TGTGCCAGCAGCAATAGACTAGCGGAGCCCTACGAGCAGTACTTC. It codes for CASSNRLAEPYEQYF.

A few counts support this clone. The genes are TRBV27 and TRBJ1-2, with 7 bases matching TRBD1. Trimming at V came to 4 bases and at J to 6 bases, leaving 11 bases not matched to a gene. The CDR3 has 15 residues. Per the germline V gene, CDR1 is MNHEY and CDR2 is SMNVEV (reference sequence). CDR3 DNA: TGTGCCAGCAGTTCCACAGGGGCTAGTTTTGATGGCTACACCTTC. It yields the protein CASSSTGASFDGYTF.

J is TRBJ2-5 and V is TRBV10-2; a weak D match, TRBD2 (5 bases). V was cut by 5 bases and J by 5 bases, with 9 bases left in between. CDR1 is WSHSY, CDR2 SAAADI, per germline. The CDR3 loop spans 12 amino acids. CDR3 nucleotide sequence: TGCGCCAGCAGTCTCGGGGAGGAGACCCAGTACTTC. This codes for CASSLGEETQYF.